This T cell receptor (beta chain) was recovered during a study of T cell changes during pregnancy in multiple sclerosis. Germline loops: CDR1 MGHRA, CDR2 YSYEKL. The V and J ends lost 4 bases and 4 bases, in that order; junction bases with no gene match: 6. CDR3 length: 14 residues. TCRdb's copy holds only in-frame clones and misses some; the assay was immunoSEQ multiplex PCR. The sample has 18,000 or so clones, about 87% seen once. The source of this sequence is a female donor in good health, enrolled as a control in a pregnancy study. The sequencing here drew on CD8+ T cells from peripheral blood mononuclear cells, taken in the third trimester of pregnancy. This chain joins TRBV4-1 and TRBJ1-1; 7 bases map to TRBD1. The CDR3 coding sequence is TGCGCCAGCAGCCCCGCCCAGGGGGGCACTGAAGCTTTCTTT. Its protein product is CASSPAQGGTEAFF.